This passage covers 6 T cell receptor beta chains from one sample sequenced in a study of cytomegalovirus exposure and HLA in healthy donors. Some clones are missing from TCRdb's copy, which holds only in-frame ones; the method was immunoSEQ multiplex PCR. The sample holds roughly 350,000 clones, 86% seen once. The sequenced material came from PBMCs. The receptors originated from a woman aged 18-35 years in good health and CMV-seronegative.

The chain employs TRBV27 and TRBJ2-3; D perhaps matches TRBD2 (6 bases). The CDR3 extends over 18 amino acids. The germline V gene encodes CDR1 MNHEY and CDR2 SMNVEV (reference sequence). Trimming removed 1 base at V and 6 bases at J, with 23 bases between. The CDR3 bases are TGTGCCAGCAGTTTATTTAAAGTAAGCGGGCCAGGCGTGGATACGCAGTATTTT. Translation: CASSLFKVSGPGVDTQYF.

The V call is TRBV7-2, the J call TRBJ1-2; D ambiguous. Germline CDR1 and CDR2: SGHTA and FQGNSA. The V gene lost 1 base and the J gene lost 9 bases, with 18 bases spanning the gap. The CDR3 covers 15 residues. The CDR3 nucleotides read TGTGCCAGCAGCTTAGGAGGCTGGCTGTCTGGTAGCTACACCTTC. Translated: CASSLGGWLSGSYTF.

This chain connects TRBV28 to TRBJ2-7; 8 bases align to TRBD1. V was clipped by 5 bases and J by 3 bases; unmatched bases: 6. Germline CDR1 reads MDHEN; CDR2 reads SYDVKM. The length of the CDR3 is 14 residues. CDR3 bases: TGTGCCAGCAGTGCCGGGACAGGCCGCTACGAGCAGTACTTC. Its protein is CASSAGTGRYEQYF.

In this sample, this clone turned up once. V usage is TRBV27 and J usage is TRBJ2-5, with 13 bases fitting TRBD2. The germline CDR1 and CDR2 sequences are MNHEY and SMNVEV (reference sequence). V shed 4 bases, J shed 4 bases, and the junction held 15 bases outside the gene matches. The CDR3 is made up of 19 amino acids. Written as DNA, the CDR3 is TGTGCCAGCAGTTCCAGGCGGACTAGCGGGAGACCCATTCGAGAGACCCAGTACTTC. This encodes CASSSRRTSGRPIRETQYF.

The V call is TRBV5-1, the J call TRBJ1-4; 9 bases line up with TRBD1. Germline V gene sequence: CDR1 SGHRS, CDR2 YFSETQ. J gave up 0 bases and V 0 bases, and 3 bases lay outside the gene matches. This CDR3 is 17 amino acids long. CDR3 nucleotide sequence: TGCGCCAGCAGCTTGGGGACAGGGGACCCAACTAATGAAAAACTGTTTTTT. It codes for CASSLGTGDPTNEKLFF.

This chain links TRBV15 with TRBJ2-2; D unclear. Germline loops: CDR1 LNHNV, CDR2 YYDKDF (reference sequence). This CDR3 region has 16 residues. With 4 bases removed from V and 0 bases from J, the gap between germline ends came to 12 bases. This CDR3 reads CATSNYRWANTGELFF. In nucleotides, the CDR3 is TGTGCCACCAGCAATTACAGATGGGCGAACACCGGGGAGCTGTTTTTT. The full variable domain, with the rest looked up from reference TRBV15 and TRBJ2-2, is DAMVIQNPRYQVTQFGKPVTLSCSQTLNHNVMYWYQQKSSQAPKLLFHYYDKDFNNEADTPDNFQSRRPNTSFCFLDIRSPGLGDTAMYLCATSNYRWANTGELFFGEGSRLTVL.